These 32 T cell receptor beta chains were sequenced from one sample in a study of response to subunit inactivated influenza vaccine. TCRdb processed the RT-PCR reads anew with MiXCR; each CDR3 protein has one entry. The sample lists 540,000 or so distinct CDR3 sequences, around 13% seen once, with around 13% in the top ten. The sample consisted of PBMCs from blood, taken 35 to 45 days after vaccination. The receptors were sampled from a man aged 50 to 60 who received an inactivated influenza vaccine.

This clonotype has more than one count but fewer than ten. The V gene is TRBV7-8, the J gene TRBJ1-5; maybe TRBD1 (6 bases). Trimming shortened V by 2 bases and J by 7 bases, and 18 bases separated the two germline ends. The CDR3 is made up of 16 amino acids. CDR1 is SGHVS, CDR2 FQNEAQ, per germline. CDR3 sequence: CASSLISPRGDQPQHF. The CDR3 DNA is TGTGCCAGCAGCTTAATCAGCCCCAGGGGTGACCAGCCCCAGCATTTT.

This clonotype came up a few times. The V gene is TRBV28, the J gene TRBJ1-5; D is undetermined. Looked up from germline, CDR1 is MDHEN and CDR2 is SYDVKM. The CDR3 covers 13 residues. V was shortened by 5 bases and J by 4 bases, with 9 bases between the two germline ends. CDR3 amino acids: CASSPPQNQPQHF. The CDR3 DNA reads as TGTGCCAGCAGTCCCCCTCAAAATCAGCCCCAGCATTTT.

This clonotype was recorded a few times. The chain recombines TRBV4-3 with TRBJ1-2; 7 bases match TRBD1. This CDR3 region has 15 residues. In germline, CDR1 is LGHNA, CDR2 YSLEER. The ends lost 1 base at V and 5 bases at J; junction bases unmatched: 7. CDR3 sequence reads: CASSQVVTGLYGYTF. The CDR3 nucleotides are TGCGCCAGCAGCCAAGTGGTGACAGGGCTTTATGGCTACACCTTC.

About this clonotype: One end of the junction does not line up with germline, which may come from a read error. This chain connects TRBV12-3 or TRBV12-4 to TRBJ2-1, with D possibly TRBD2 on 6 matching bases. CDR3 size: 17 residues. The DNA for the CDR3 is TGTGCCCGCAGTCGTATCTCATCCGGGACTTTTAAGGATGAGCAGTTCTTC. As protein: CARSRISSGTFKDEQFF.

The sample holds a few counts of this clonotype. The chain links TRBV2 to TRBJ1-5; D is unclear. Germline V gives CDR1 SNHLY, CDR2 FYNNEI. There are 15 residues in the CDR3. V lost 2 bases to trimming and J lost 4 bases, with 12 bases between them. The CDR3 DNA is TGTGCCAGCAGTGAATGGTCGGGGAGAAATCAGCCCCAGCATTTT. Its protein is CASSEWSGRNQPQHF.

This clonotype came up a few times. CDR3 region: CASSLGAGGPKETQYF. The CDR3 DNA reads TGTGCCAGCAGCTTGGGAGCGGGAGGGCCTAAGGAGACCCAGTACTTC. The chain carries TRBV12-3 or TRBV12-4 and TRBJ2-5; 10 bases line up with TRBD2. This CDR3 comprises 16 residues. J was trimmed by 5 bases and V by 6 bases; bases with no gene match: 12.

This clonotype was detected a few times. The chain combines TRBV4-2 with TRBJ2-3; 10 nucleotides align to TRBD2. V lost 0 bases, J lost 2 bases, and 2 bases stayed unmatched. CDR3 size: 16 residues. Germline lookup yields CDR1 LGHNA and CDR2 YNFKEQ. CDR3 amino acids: CASSQELAGFTDTQYF. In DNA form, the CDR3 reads TGTGCCAGCAGCCAAGAACTAGCGGGGTTCACAGATACGCAGTATTTT.

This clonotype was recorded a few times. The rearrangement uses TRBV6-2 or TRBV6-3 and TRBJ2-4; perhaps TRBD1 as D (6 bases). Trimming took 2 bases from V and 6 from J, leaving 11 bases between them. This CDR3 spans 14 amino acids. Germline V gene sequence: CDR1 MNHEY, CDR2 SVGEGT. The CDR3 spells CASSYLGQRNIQYF. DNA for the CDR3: TGTGCCAGCAGTTACCTAGGACAGAGAAACATTCAGTACTTC.

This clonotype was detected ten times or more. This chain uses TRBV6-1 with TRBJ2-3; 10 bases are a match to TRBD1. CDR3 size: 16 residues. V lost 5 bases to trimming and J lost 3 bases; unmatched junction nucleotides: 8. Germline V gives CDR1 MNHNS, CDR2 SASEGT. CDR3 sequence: CASSPTGTGETDTQYF. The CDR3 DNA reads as TGTGCCAGCAGTCCGACCGGGACAGGGGAAACAGATACGCAGTATTTT.

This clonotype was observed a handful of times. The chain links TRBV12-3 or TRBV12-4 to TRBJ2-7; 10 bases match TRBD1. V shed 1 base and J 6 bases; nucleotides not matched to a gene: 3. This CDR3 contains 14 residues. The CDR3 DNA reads TGTGCCAGCAGTTTAGTGGGACAGGGGAGCGAGCAGTACTTC. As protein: CASSLVGQGSEQYF.

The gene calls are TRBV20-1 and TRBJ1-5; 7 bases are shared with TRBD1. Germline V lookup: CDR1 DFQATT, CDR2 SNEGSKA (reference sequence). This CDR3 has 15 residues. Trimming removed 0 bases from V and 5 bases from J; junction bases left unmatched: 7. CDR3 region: CSARDNRGDHQPQHF. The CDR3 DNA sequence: TGCAGTGCTAGAGATAACAGGGGAGATCATCAGCCCCAGCATTTT.

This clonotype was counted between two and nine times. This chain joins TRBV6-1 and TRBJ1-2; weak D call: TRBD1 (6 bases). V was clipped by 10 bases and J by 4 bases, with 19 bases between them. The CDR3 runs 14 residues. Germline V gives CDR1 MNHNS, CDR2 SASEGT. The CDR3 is CATKEKGGGYGYTF. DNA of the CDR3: TGTGCCACCAAAGAGAAGGGGGGGGGCTATGGCTACACCTTC.

The CDR3 spells CASGRGTANTGELFF. CDR3 nucleotide sequence: TGTGCCAGCGGGCGGGGGACCGCGAACACCGGGGAGCTGTTTTTT. The chain recombines TRBV6-1 with TRBJ2-2, with 7 bases fitting TRBD2. With V trimmed by 8 bases and J by 0 bases, 6 bases remained unmatched. This CDR3 is built from 15 residues. CDR1 and CDR2 from the germline V gene are MNHNS and SASEGT.

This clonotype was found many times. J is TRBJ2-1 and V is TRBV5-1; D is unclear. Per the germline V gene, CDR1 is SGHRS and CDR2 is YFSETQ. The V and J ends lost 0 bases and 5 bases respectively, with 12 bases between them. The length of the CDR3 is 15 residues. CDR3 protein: CASSLGHGRDNEQFF. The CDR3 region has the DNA TGCGCCAGCAGCTTGGGACACGGACGAGACAATGAGCAGTTCTTC. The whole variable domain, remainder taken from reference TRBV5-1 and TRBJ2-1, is KAGVTQTPRYLIKTRGQQVTLSCSPISGHRSVSWYQQTPGQGLQFLFEYFSETQRNKGNFPGRFSGRQFSNSRSEMNVSTLELGDSALYLCASSLGHGRDNEQFFGPGTRLTVL.

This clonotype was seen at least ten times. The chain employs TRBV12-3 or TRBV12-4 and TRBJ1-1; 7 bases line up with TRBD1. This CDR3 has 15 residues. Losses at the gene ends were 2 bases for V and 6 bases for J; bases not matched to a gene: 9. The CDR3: CASSLLGRGVAEAFF. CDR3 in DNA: TGTGCCAGCAGTTTACTCGGCAGGGGGGTGGCTGAAGCTTTCTTT.

This chain's CDR3 is CASSLTGGVGNQPQHF. In DNA form, the CDR3 reads TGCGCCAGCAGCTTAACAGGGGGCGTTGGCAATCAGCCCCAGCATTTT. The genes are TRBV4-1 and TRBJ1-5; 9 bases are a match to TRBD1. Trimming removed 5 bases from V and 2 bases from J; junction bases left unmatched: 7. The germline V gene has CDR1 MGHRA and CDR2 YSYEKL. The CDR3 consists of 16 residues.

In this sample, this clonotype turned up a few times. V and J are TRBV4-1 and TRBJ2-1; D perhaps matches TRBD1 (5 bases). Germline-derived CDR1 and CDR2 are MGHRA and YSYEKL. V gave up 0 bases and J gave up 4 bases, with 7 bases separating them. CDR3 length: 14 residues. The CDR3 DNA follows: TGCGCCAGCAGCCAAGACAGGGATTACAATGAGCAGTTCTTC. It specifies CASSQDRDYNEQFF.

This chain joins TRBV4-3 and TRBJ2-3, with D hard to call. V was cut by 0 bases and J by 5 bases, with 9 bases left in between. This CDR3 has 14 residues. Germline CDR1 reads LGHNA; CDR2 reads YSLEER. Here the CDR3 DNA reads TGCGCCAGCAGCCAAGATGTTCTCGTAGATACGCAGTATTTT. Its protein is CASSQDVLVDTQYF.

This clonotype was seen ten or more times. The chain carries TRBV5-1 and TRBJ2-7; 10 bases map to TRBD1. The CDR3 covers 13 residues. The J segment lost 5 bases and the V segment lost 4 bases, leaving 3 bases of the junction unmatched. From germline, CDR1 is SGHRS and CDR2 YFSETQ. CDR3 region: CASSGDRGHEQYF. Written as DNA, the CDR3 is TGCGCCAGCAGCGGGGACAGGGGACACGAGCAGTACTTC.

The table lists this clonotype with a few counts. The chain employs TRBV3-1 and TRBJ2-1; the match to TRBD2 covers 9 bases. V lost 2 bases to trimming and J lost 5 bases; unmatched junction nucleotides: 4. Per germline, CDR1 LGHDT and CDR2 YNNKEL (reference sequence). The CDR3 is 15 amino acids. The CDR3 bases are TGTGCCAGCAGCCAAAGCGGGAGGATGAACAATGAGCAGTTCTTC. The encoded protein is CASSQSGRMNNEQFF.

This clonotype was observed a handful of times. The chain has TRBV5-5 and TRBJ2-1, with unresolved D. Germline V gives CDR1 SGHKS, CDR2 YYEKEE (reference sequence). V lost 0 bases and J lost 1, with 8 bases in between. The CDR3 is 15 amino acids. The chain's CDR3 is CASSLEANSYNEQFF. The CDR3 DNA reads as TGTGCCAGCAGCTTGGAGGCTAATTCCTACAATGAGCAGTTCTTC.

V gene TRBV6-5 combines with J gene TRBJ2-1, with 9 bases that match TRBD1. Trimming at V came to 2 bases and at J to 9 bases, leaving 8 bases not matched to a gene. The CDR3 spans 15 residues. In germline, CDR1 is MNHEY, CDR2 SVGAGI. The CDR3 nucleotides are TGTGCCAGCAGTTACCTCCCACAGGGGGCGCGTGAGCAGTTCTTC. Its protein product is CASSYLPQGAREQFF.

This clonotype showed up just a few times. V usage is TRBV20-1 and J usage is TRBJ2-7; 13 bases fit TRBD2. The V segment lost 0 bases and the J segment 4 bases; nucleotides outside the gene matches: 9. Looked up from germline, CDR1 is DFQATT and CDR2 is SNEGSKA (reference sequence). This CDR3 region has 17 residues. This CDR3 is CSARDLRTSGRAYEQYF. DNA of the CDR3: TGCAGTGCTAGAGATTTAAGGACTAGCGGGAGAGCGTACGAGCAGTACTTC.

CDR3 nucleotide sequence: TGCAGTGCTACGTCCGGGACAGTGGGGCAAGAGACCCAGTACTTC. This translates into CSATSGTVGQETQYF. The chain has TRBV20-1 and TRBJ2-5, with 7 positions matching TRBD1. Looked up from germline, CDR1 is DFQATT and CDR2 is SNEGSKA (reference sequence). CDR3 size: 15 residues. J lost 2 bases, V lost 4 bases, and 10 bases had no gene match.

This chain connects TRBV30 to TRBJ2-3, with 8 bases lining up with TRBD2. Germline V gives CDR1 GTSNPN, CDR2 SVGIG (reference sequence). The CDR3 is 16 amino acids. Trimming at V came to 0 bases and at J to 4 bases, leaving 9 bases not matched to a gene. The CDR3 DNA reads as TGTGCCTGGAGTGTACCCCGGGGGGGGGTCTCAGATACGCAGTATTTT. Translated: CAWSVPRGGVSDTQYF.

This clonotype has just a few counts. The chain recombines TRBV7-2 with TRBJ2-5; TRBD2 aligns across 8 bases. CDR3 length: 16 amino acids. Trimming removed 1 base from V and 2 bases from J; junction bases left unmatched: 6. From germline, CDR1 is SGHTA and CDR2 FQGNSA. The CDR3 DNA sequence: TGTGCCAGCAGCTTAGTTATGTCGGGAGGGCAAGAGACCCAGTACTTC. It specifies CASSLVMSGGQETQYF.

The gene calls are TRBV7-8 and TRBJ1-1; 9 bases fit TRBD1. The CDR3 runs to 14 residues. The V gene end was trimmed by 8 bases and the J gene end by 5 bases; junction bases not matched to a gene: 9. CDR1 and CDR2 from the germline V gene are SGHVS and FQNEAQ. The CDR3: CASSRQGERTEAFF. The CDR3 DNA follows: TGTGCCAGCTCCCGACAGGGGGAGAGGACTGAAGCTTTCTTT.

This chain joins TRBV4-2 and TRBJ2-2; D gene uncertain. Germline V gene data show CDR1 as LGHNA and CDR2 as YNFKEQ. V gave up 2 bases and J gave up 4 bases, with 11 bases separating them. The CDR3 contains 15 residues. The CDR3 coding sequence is TGTGCCAGCAGCCAATACCACGGGTTCACCGGGGAGCTGTTTTTT. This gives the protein CASSQYHGFTGELFF.

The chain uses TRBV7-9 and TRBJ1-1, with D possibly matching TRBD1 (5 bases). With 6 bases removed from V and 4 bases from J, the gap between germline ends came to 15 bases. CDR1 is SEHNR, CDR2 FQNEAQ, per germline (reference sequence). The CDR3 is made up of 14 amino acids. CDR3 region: CASSIAGARTEAFF. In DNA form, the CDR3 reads TGTGCCAGCAGTATTGCTGGGGCGCGCACTGAAGCTTTCTTT.

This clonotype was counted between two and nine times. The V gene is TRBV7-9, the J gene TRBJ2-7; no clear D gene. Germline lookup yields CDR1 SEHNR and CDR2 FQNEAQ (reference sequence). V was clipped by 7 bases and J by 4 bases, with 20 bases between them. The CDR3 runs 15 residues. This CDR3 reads CASISFGVASYEQYF. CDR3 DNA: TGTGCCAGCATCAGCTTCGGAGTGGCGAGTTACGAGCAGTACTTC.

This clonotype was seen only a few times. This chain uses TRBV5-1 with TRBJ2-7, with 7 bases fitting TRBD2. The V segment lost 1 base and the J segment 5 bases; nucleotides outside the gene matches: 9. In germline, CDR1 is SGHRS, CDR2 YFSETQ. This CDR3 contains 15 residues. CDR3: CASSLTSGTFDEQYF. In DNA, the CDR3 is TGCGCCAGCAGCTTGACCAGCGGGACCTTTGACGAGCAGTACTTC.

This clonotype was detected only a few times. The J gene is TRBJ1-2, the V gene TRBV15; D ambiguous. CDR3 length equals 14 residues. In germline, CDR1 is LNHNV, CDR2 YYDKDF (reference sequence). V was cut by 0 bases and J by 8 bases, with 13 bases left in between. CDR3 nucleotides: TGTGCCACCAGCAGAGATATCGGGGAGGGCGGCTACACCTTC. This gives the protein CATSRDIGEGGYTF.